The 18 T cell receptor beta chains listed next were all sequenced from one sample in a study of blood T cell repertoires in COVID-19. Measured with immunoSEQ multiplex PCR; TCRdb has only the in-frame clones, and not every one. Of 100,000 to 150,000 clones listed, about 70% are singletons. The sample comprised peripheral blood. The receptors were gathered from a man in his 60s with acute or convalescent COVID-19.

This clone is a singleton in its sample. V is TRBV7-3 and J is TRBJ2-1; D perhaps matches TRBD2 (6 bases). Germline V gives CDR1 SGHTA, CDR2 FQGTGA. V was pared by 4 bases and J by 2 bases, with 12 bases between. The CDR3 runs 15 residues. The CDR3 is CASSSRAGPYNEQFF. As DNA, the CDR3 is TGTGCCAGCAGCTCCCGGGCGGGACCCTACAATGAGCAGTTCTTC.

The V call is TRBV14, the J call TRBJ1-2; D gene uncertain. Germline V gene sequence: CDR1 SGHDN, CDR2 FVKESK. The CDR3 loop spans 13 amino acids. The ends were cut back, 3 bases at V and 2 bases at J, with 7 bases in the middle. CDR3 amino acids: CASSQGFNYGYTF. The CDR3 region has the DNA TGTGCCAGCAGCCAGGGCTTCAACTATGGCTACACCTTC.

CDR3: CSATNTGGADYSEQFF. As DNA, the CDR3 is TGCAGCGCTACGAACACAGGGGGCGCAGATTATAGTGAGCAGTTCTTC. V and J are TRBV29-1 and TRBJ2-1, with TRBD1 matching 9 bases. This CDR3 comprises 16 residues. Germline V gene lookup returns CDR1 SQVTM and CDR2 ANQGSEA. V trimming: 7 bases; J trimming: 9 bases; junction bases outside the gene matches: 19.

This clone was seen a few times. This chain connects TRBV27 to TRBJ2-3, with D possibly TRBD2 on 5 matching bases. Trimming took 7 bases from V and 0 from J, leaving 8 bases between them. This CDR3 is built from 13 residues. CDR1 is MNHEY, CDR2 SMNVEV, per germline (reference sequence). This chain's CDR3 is CASTRTSTDTQYF. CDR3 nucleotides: TGTGCCAGCACCCGGACTAGCACAGATACGCAGTATTTT.

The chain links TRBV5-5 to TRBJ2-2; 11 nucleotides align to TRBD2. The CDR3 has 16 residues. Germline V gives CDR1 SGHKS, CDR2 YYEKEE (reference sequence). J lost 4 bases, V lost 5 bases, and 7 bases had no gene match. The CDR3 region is CASRDLAGGPTGELFF. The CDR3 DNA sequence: TGTGCCAGCAGGGATCTAGCGGGGGGTCCCACCGGGGAGCTGTTTTTT. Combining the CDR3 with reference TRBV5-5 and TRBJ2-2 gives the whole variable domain DAGVTQSPTHLIKTRGQQVTLRCSPISGHKSVSWYQQVLGQGPQFIFQYYEKEERGRGNFPDRFSARQFPNYSSELNVNALLLGDSALYLCASRDLAGGPTGELFFGEGSRLTVL.

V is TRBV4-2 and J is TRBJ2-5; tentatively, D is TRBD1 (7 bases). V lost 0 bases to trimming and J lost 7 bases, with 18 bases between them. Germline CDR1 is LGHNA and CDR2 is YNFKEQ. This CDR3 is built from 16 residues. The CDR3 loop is CASSQDRQGGLGTQYF. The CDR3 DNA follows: TGTGCCAGCAGCCAAGATCGGCAGGGGGGATTGGGGACCCAGTACTTC.

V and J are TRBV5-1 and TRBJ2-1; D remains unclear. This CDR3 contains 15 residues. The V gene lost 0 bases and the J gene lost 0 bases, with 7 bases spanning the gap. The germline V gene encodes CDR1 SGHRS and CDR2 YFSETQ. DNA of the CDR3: TGCGCCAGCAGCTTGGGAGCACGCTCCTACAATGAGCAGTTCTTC. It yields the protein CASSLGARSYNEQFF.

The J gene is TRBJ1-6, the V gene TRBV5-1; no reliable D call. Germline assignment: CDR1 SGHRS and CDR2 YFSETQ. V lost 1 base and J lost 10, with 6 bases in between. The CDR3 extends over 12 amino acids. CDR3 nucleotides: TGCGCCAGCAGCTTGTCTGGCTCACCCCTCCACTTT. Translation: CASSLSGSPLHF.

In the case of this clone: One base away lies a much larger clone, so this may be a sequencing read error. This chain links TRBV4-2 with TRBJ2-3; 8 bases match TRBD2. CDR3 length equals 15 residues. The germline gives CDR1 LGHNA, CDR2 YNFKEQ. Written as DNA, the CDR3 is TGTGCCAGCAGCCAAGCGGGGGGGCCCACAAATACGCAGTATTTT. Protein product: CASSQAGGPTNTQYF.

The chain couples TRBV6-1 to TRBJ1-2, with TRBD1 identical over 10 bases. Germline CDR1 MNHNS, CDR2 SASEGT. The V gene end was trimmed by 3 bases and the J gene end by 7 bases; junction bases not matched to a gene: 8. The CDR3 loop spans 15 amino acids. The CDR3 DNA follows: TGTGCCAGCAGTGAGCAAGACAGGGGGCTTGGTGGCTACACCTTC. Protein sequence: CASSEQDRGLGGYTF.

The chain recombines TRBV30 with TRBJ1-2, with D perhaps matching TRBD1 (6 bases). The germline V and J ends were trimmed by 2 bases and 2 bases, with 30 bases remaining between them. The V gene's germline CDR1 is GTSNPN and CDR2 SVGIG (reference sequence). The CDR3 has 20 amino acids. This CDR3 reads CAWSIRRSSVKQGENYGYTF. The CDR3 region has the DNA TGTGCCTGGAGTATCCGAAGGTCAAGCGTCAAACAGGGTGAGAACTATGGCTACACCTTC.

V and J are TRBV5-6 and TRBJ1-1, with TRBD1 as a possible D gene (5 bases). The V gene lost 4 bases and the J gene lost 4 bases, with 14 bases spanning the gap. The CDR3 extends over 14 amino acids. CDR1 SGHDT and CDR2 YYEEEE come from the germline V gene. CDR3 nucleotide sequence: TGTGCCAGCAGCCCCTTCAGACAGTCCACTGAAGCTTTCTTT. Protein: CASSPFRQSTEAFF.

The CDR3 nucleotides are TGTGCCAGCAGTGAGGCCCGCGGCAGTAATTCACCCCTCCACTTT. Translation: CASSEARGSNSPLHF. This rearrangement joins TRBV2 to TRBJ1-6; D ambiguous. This CDR3 comprises 15 residues. The germline gives CDR1 SNHLY, CDR2 FYNNEI. With 3 bases removed from V and 6 bases from J, the gap between germline ends came to 12 bases.

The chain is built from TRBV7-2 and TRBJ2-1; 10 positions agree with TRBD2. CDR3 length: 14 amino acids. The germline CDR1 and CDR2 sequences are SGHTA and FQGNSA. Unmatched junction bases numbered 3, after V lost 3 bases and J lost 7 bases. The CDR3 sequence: CASSFPSGRNEQFF. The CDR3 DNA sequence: TGTGCCAGCAGCTTTCCTAGCGGGAGAAATGAGCAGTTCTTC.

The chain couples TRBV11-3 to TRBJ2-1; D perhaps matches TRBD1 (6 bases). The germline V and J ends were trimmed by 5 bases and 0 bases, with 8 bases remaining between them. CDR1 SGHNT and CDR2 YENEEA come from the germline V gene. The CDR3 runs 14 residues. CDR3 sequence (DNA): TGTGCCAGCAGCAAAGGGGGCTCCTACAATGAGCAGTTCTTC. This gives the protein CASSKGGSYNEQFF.

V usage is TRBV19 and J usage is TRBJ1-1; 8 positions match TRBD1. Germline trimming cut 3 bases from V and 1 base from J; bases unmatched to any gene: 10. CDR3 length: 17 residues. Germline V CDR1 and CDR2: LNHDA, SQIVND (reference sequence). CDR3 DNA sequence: TGTGCCAGTAGTATCGGGACAGGCACCATCGGGAACACTGAAGCTTTCTTT. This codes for CASSIGTGTIGNTEAFF.

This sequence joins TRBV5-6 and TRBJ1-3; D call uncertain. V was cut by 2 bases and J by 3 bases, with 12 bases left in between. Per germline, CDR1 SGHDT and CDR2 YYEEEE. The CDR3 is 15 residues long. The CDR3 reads CASSFGWSVGNTIYF. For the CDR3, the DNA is TGTGCCAGCAGCTTCGGGTGGTCAGTTGGAAACACCATATATTTT.

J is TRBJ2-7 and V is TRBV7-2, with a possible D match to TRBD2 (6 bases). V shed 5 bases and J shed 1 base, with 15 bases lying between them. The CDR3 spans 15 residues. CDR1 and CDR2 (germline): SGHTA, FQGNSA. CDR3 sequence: CASSPETRGSYEQYF. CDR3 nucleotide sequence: TGTGCCAGCAGCCCAGAGACTAGGGGATCCTACGAGCAGTACTTC.